This TCR beta chain is drawn from a study of T-cell memory formation after mild COVID-19. TCRdb redid the calling of the 5' RACE reads with MiXCR, one entry per CDR3 protein. The table lists 550,000 to 700,000 distinct CDR3 sequences, more than 15% of them singletons, with around 13% in the top ten. CDR3 length equals 16 residues. The V gene lost 0 bases and the J gene lost 1 base, with 12 bases spanning the gap. Per germline, CDR1 KGHSH and CDR2 LQKENI. This clonotype originated in an adult woman who had mild COVID-19 (a few samples of this study predate the infection). Cell type and time point are not known. The V call is TRBV18, the J call TRBJ2-5, with D possibly matching TRBD2 (6 bases). The sample comprised PBMCs or a T cell subset sorted from them (not recorded which). In DNA, the CDR3 is TGTGCCAGCTCACCACCCCGGGGTAGCGGCCAAGAGACCCAGTACTTC. This gives the protein CASSPPRGSGQETQYF. The complete variable domain, with remaining parts taken from reference TRBV18 and TRBJ2-5, reads NAGVMQNPRHLVRRRGQEARLRCSPMKGHSHVYWYRQLPEEGLKFMVYLQKENIIDESGMPKERFSAEFPKEGPSILRIQQVVRGDSAAYFCASSPPRGSGQETQYFGPGTRLLVL.